Listed below are T cell receptor beta chains from one sample, sequenced in a study of T cell responses to AZD1222 COVID-19 vaccine. This table comes from immunoSEQ multiplex PCR, and its TCRdb copy is limited to in-frame clones, with some not included. The data show approximately 120,000 clones, roughly 90% seen once. Sequenced material: peripheral blood, taken on day 0 of AZD1222 vaccination. Receptors were obtained from an adult in good health. Both conserved end residues are part of each CDR3. Each record gives: J gene, D gene, clone size, V gene, CDR3 protein, CDR3 DNA. D genes are given only for firm matches. The size field is filled for only some rows; it gives once, few, many or a size class.

j_gene: TRBJ2-3; d_gene: NA; abundance: NA; v_gene: TRBV5-1; CDR3aa: CASSPTTDTQYF; CDR3nt: TGCGCCAGCAGCCCGACTACAGATACGCAGTATTTT
j_gene: TRBJ2-5; d_gene: NA; abundance: NA; v_gene: TRBV7-2; CDR3aa: CASSPLVGETQYF; CDR3nt: TGTGCCAGCAGCCCGCTAGTGGGCGAGACCCAGTACTTC
j_gene: TRBJ1-6; d_gene: NA; abundance: few; v_gene: TRBV7-6; CDR3aa: CASSLGSGLNSPLHF; CDR3nt: TGTGCCAGCAGCTTAGGTTCGGGGCTTAATTCACCCCTCCACTTT
j_gene: TRBJ1-1; d_gene: NA; abundance: NA; v_gene: TRBV27; CDR3aa: CASSFPGGLVNTEAFF; CDR3nt: TGTGCCAGCAGTTTCCCTGGGGGTCTGGTGAACACTGAAGCTTTCTTT
j_gene: TRBJ1-3; d_gene: NA; abundance: NA; v_gene: TRBV3-1/TRBV3-2; CDR3aa: CASSQGGNTIYF; CDR3nt: TGTGCCAGCAGCCAAGGAGGAAACACCATATATTTT
j_gene: TRBJ2-1; d_gene: NA; abundance: NA; v_gene: TRBV5-1; CDR3aa: CASRKTGAGDNEQFF; CDR3nt: TGCGCCAGCAGGAAAACAGGTGCAGGGGACAATGAGCAGTTCTTC
j_gene: TRBJ1-1; d_gene: NA; abundance: NA; v_gene: TRBV7-3; CDR3aa: CASSLGRGNTEAFF; CDR3nt: TGTGCCAGCAGCCTCGGACGGGGGAACACTGAAGCTTTCTTT
j_gene: TRBJ1-4; d_gene: NA; abundance: NA; v_gene: TRBV29-1; CDR3aa: CSGGAREKLFF; CDR3nt: TGCAGCGGCGGTGCGCGTGAAAAACTGTTTTTT
j_gene: TRBJ1-2; d_gene: NA; abundance: NA; v_gene: TRBV28; CDR3aa: CASQVGYGYTF; CDR3nt: TGTGCCAGCCAAGTTGGCTATGGCTACACCTTC
j_gene: TRBJ1-2; d_gene: NA; abundance: NA; v_gene: TRBV7-2; CDR3aa: CASSLGGGNYGYTF; CDR3nt: TGTGCCAGCAGCTTAGGTGGGGGGAACTATGGCTACACCTTC
j_gene: TRBJ1-2; d_gene: NA; abundance: NA; v_gene: TRBV6-5; CDR3aa: CASSYGTPPDYTF; CDR3nt: TGTGCCAGCAGTTACGGGACCCCTCCAGACTACACCTTC
j_gene: TRBJ1-6; d_gene: NA; abundance: NA; v_gene: TRBV2; CDR3aa: CASKGREISGSPLHF; CDR3nt: TGTGCCAGCAAGGGCAGGGAAATATCTGGTTCACCCCTCCACTTT
j_gene: TRBJ2-7; d_gene: NA; abundance: NA; v_gene: TRBV7-8; CDR3aa: CASSLGQRRYEQYF; CDR3nt: TGTGCCAGCAGCTTAGGGCAGCGTCGCTACGAGCAGTACTTC
j_gene: TRBJ2-3; d_gene: TRBD2; abundance: NA; v_gene: TRBV5-4; CDR3aa: CASSGRRRTSLSTTDTQYF; CDR3nt: TGTGCCAGCAGCGGACGCCGAAGGACTAGCCTGTCCACCACAGATACGCAGTATTTT
j_gene: TRBJ1-5; d_gene: NA; abundance: NA; v_gene: TRBV6-2/TRBV6-3; CDR3aa: CASSYSRGGAQPQHF; CDR3nt: TGTGCCAGCAGTTACTCGAGGGGGGGGGCTCAGCCCCAGCATTTT
j_gene: TRBJ1-5; d_gene: TRBD1; abundance: NA; v_gene: TRBV30; CDR3aa: CAWGQGVNQPQHF; CDR3nt: TGTGCCTGGGGACAGGGTGTCAATCAGCCCCAGCATTTT
j_gene: TRBJ1-1; d_gene: TRBD1; abundance: NA; v_gene: TRBV5-1; CDR3aa: CASSTGQGKAFF; CDR3nt: TGCGCCAGCAGCACGGGACAGGGCAAAGCTTTCTTT
j_gene: TRBJ2-3; d_gene: TRBD2; abundance: once; v_gene: TRBV7-3; CDR3aa: CASSSQAGVTDTQYF; CDR3nt: TGTGCCAGCAGCTCCCAAGCGGGAGTCACAGATACGCAGTATTTT
j_gene: TRBJ1-5; d_gene: NA; abundance: NA; v_gene: TRBV7-2; CDR3aa: CASSLGGWQPQHF; CDR3nt: TGTGCCAGCAGCTTAGGGGGGTGGCAGCCCCAGCATTTT
j_gene: TRBJ1-3; d_gene: NA; abundance: NA; v_gene: TRBV5-6; CDR3aa: CASSLYGRGTVRNTIYF; CDR3nt: TGTGCCAGCAGCTTGTATGGGAGGGGCACAGTCAGAAACACCATATATTTT
j_gene: TRBJ1-2; d_gene: NA; abundance: once; v_gene: TRBV10-3; CDR3aa: CAISDPLRRGGYYGYTF; CDR3nt: TGTGCCATCAGTGACCCGCTTAGGCGAGGGGGTTACTATGGCTACACCTTC
j_gene: TRBJ2-3; d_gene: TRBD2; abundance: NA; v_gene: TRBV9; CDR3aa: CASSEPHLSGGPLDTQYF; CDR3nt: TGTGCCAGCAGCGAGCCCCACCTGAGCGGGGGGCCCCTGGATACGCAGTATTTT
j_gene: TRBJ2-5; d_gene: TRBD1; abundance: NA; v_gene: TRBV13; CDR3aa: CASSVRQGQGETQYF; CDR3nt: TGTGCCAGCAGCGTAAGACAGGGGCAGGGAGAGACCCAGTACTTC
j_gene: TRBJ2-2; d_gene: NA; abundance: NA; v_gene: TRBV18; CDR3aa: CASSPLPGFGIDTGELFF; CDR3nt: TGTGCCAGCTCACCCTTACCTGGCTTCGGGATTGACACCGGGGAGCTGTTTTTT
j_gene: TRBJ2-3; d_gene: NA; abundance: NA; v_gene: TRBV7-2; CDR3aa: CASSQGGGGDTQYF; CDR3nt: TGTGCCAGCAGCCAGGGAGGGGGGGGAGATACGCAGTATTTT
j_gene: TRBJ1-3; d_gene: NA; abundance: NA; v_gene: TRBV30; CDR3aa: CAWRAGPGSGNTIYF; CDR3nt: TGTGCCTGGAGAGCGGGACCCGGCTCTGGAAACACCATATATTTT
j_gene: TRBJ1-1; d_gene: NA; abundance: NA; v_gene: TRBV6-5; CDR3aa: CASSYARSNTEAFF; CDR3nt: TGTGCCAGCAGTTACGCCCGTAGTAACACTGAAGCTTTCTTT
j_gene: TRBJ1-1; d_gene: NA; abundance: NA; v_gene: TRBV11-2; CDR3aa: CASSLDVNTEAFF; CDR3nt: TGTGCCAGCAGCTTAGATGTAAACACTGAAGCTTTCTTT
j_gene: TRBJ1-2; d_gene: NA; abundance: NA; v_gene: TRBV4-1; CDR3aa: CASSQIGGSYGYTF; CDR3nt: TGCGCCAGCAGCCAAATAGGTGGAAGCTATGGCTACACCTTC
j_gene: TRBJ2-7; d_gene: TRBD1; abundance: NA; v_gene: TRBV6-5; CDR3aa: CASNPTGSPYEQYF; CDR3nt: TGTGCCAGCAACCCGACAGGGTCCCCCTACGAGCAGTACTTC
j_gene: TRBJ1-1; d_gene: TRBD1; abundance: NA; v_gene: TRBV19; CDR3aa: CASSSRQAKTGRTEAFF; CDR3nt: TGTGCCAGTAGTTCTCGACAAGCGAAGACAGGGCGGACTGAAGCTTTCTTT
j_gene: TRBJ2-2; d_gene: NA; abundance: many; v_gene: TRBV20-1; CDR3aa: CSASGANTGELFF; CDR3nt: TGCAGTGCTAGTGGGGCGAACACCGGGGAGCTGTTTTTT
j_gene: TRBJ2-2; d_gene: NA; abundance: NA; v_gene: TRBV7-9; CDR3aa: CASSLYQANSNTGELFF; CDR3nt: TGTGCCAGCAGCTTATATCAGGCGAACTCGAACACCGGGGAGCTGTTTTTT
j_gene: TRBJ2-5; d_gene: NA; abundance: NA; v_gene: TRBV12-5; CDR3aa: CASGLVGGLGTQYF; CDR3nt: TGTGCTAGTGGTTTGGTAGGGGGTCTTGGGACCCAGTACTTC
j_gene: TRBJ2-5; d_gene: NA; abundance: NA; v_gene: TRBV19; CDR3aa: CASSIDGQTQYF; CDR3nt: TGTGCCAGTAGTATAGATGGGCAAACCCAGTACTTC
j_gene: TRBJ1-1; d_gene: NA; abundance: NA; v_gene: TRBV6-5; CDR3aa: CASRPELNTEAFF; CDR3nt: TGTGCCAGCAGGCCCGAATTGAACACTGAAGCTTTCTTT
j_gene: TRBJ1-4; d_gene: NA; abundance: few; v_gene: TRBV7-9; CDR3aa: CASSSDGGPYEKLFF; CDR3nt: TGTGCCAGCAGCTCAGACGGGGGGCCGTATGAAAAACTGTTTTTT
j_gene: TRBJ1-5; d_gene: TRBD1; abundance: NA; v_gene: TRBV16; CDR3aa: CASSHRGQGVHQPQHF; CDR3nt: TGTGCCAGCAGCCATCGGGGACAGGGGGTACATCAGCCCCAGCATTTT
j_gene: TRBJ1-4; d_gene: NA; abundance: NA; v_gene: TRBV30; CDR3aa: CAWSVRSHPTNEKLFF; CDR3nt: TGTGCCTGGAGTGTACGATCTCACCCAACTAATGAAAAACTGTTTTTT
j_gene: TRBJ2-1; d_gene: TRBD2; abundance: NA; v_gene: TRBV24-1; CDR3aa: CATTAGGVNEQFF; CDR3nt: TGTGCCACCACGGCGGGAGGGGTCAATGAGCAGTTCTTC
j_gene: TRBJ1-1; d_gene: NA; abundance: NA; v_gene: TRBV18; CDR3aa: CASSPRWEQNTEAFF; CDR3nt: TGTGCCAGCTCACCTAGATGGGAGCAGAACACTGAAGCTTTCTTT
j_gene: TRBJ1-2; d_gene: NA; abundance: NA; v_gene: TRBV12-3/TRBV12-4; CDR3aa: CASSPGTFGGYTF; CDR3nt: TGTGCCAGCAGTCCCGGGACTTTTGGTGGCTACACCTTC
j_gene: TRBJ2-5; d_gene: NA; abundance: NA; v_gene: TRBV3-1/TRBV3-2; CDR3aa: CASSSPWRGAETQYF; CDR3nt: TGTGCCAGCAGCAGCCCGTGGAGGGGTGCGGAGACCCAGTACTTC
j_gene: TRBJ1-1; d_gene: TRBD1; abundance: NA; v_gene: TRBV7-2; CDR3aa: CASSPQGQREAFF; CDR3nt: TGTGCCAGCAGCCCCCAGGGACAGAGGGAAGCTTTCTTT
j_gene: TRBJ1-2; d_gene: TRBD1; abundance: NA; v_gene: TRBV4-3; CDR3aa: CASSQVGGNGYTF; CDR3nt: TGCGCCAGCAGCCAAGTAGGGGGCAATGGCTACACCTTC
j_gene: TRBJ2-1; d_gene: NA; abundance: NA; v_gene: TRBV5-4; CDR3aa: CASSLGGRRSYNEQFF; CDR3nt: TGTGCCAGCAGCTTGGGCGGGCGGCGCTCCTACAATGAGCAGTTCTTC
j_gene: TRBJ2-2; d_gene: NA; abundance: once; v_gene: TRBV5-1; CDR3aa: CASSRFLEGTGELFF; CDR3nt: TGCGCCAGCAGCCGTTTCCTGGAGGGCACCGGGGAGCTGTTTTTT
j_gene: TRBJ2-4; d_gene: NA; abundance: NA; v_gene: TRBV18; CDR3aa: CASSPLDRKNIQYF; CDR3nt: TGTGCCAGCTCACCCCTCGACAGGAAAAACATTCAGTACTTC
j_gene: TRBJ2-3; d_gene: NA; abundance: NA; v_gene: TRBV5-1; CDR3aa: CASSLDGYGTDTQYF; CDR3nt: TGCGCCAGCAGCTTGGATGGGTACGGCACAGATACGCAGTATTTT
j_gene: TRBJ2-7; d_gene: TRBD2; abundance: once; v_gene: TRBV5-1; CDR3aa: CASSGSGGLYEQYF; CDR3nt: TGCGCCAGCAGCGGTAGCGGGGGACTTTACGAGCAGTACTTC
j_gene: TRBJ2-7; d_gene: TRBD1; abundance: NA; v_gene: TRBV29-1; CDR3aa: CSVDRGYEQYF; CDR3nt: TGCAGCGTGGACAGGGGCTACGAGCAGTACTTC
j_gene: TRBJ2-7; d_gene: NA; abundance: NA; v_gene: TRBV13; CDR3aa: CASSPGPGEQYF; CDR3nt: TGTGCCAGCAGCCCGGGGCCAGGAGAGCAGTACTTC
j_gene: TRBJ1-3; d_gene: NA; abundance: NA; v_gene: TRBV5-8; CDR3aa: CASSLEGRGGNTIYF; CDR3nt: TGTGCCAGCAGCTTGGAAGGGAGGGGTGGAAACACCATATATTTT
j_gene: TRBJ1-1; d_gene: TRBD1; abundance: NA; v_gene: TRBV7-9; CDR3aa: CASSHRDRGSYEAFF; CDR3nt: TGTGCCAGCAGCCACCGGGACAGGGGATCCTATGAAGCTTTCTTT
j_gene: TRBJ2-3; d_gene: NA; abundance: NA; v_gene: TRBV30; CDR3aa: CAWGAEGRTDTQYF; CDR3nt: TGTGCCTGGGGGGCCGAGGGGCGTACAGATACGCAGTATTTT
j_gene: TRBJ1-2; d_gene: NA; abundance: NA; v_gene: TRBV4-2; CDR3aa: CASSQEGGERYAGYTF; CDR3nt: TGTGCCAGCAGCCAAGAGGGAGGGGAAAGGTATGCTGGCTACACCTTC
j_gene: TRBJ2-7; d_gene: TRBD1; abundance: NA; v_gene: TRBV6-2/TRBV6-3; CDR3aa: CASSVLRQGEQYF; CDR3nt: TGTGCCAGCAGCGTTCTTCGACAGGGCGAGCAGTACTTC
j_gene: TRBJ2-1; d_gene: NA; abundance: NA; v_gene: TRBV6-4; CDR3aa: CASSEDPVAEQFF; CDR3nt: TGTGCCAGCAGTGAGGACCCCGTGGCTGAGCAGTTCTTC